A selection of T cell receptor beta chains follows, all from one sample in a study of regulatory T cells in long-lasting Graves disease. A single record per CDR3 protein comes from TCRdb applying MiXCR to the multiplex PCR reads. The table lists about 660,000 distinct CDR3 sequences, 25% to 35% of them singletons. Material: peripheral blood mononuclear cells (PBMCs), obtained when the disease was refractory, from a patient treated with antithyroid drugs. The receptors shown here come from a female donor with Graves disease. Both conserved end residues are part of each CDR3. Each record gives: clone size, J gene, V gene, D gene, CDR3 protein, CDR3 DNA. A D gene is named only where the DNA matches it firmly. The size entry is marked missing in some rows and otherwise reads once, few, many or a size class.

.	TRBJ1-6	TRBV25-1	.	CASSDEGNNSPLHF	TGTGCCAGCAGTGACGAAGGGAATAATTCACCCCTCCACTTT
.	TRBJ2-6	TRBV6-1	.	CASSRGGGANVLTF	TGTGCCAGCAGCAGAGGCGGTGGGGCCAACGTCCTGACTTTC
.	TRBJ1-1	TRBV19	.	CASSPWKSEAFF	TGTGCCAGTAGTCCATGGAAATCTGAAGCTTTCTTT
few	TRBJ2-5	TRBV27	.	CASSRALQETQYF	TGTGCCAGCAGCCGTGCCCTTCAAGAGACCCAGTACTTC
.	TRBJ1-3	TRBV10-3	.	CAIGRTGSGNTIYF	TGTGCCATCGGGAGGACCGGCTCTGGAAACACCATATATTTT
few	TRBJ2-7	TRBV3-1	TRBD1	CASSQIPGTGRYEQYF	TGTGCCAGCAGCCAAATCCCCGGGACAGGGAGATACGAGCAGTACTTC
.	TRBJ1-3	TRBV6-2/TRBV6-3	.	CASSYDWNSGNTIYF	TGTGCCAGCAGTTACGATTGGAACTCTGGAAACACCATATATTTT
.	TRBJ2-7	TRBV10-3	.	CAISEISGVHEQYF	TGTGCCATCAGTGAAATTTCAGGGGTCCACGAGCAGTACTTC
few	TRBJ1-2	TRBV20-1	TRBD1	CSARAPGTDYGYTF	TGCAGTGCTAGAGCCCCCGGGACAGACTATGGCTACACCTTC
few	TRBJ2-2	TRBV2	TRBD2	CASSYLGLRASGLTNTGELFF	TGTGCCAGCAGTTATTTAGGATTGAGGGCTAGCGGGCTGACGAACACCGGGGAGCTGTTTTTT
.	TRBJ1-5	TRBV2	.	CASIPGLRGNQPQHF	TGTGCCAGCATTCCAGGGCTTAGGGGCAATCAGCCCCAGCATTTT
.	TRBJ1-2	TRBV10-1	TRBD1	CASSDESRGQADGYTF	TGCGCCAGCAGTGACGAAAGTAGGGGACAGGCAGATGGCTACACCTTC
.	TRBJ1-5	TRBV20-1	.	CSASRGDINQPQHF	TGCAGTGCTAGTCGGGGAGATATTAATCAGCCCCAGCATTTT
few	TRBJ2-7	TRBV4-1	.	CASSLHVASYEQYF	TGCGCCAGCAGTCTACACGTAGCCTCCTACGAGCAGTACTTC
few	TRBJ1-1	TRBV5-1	.	CASSFKQGPNTEAFF	TGCGCCAGCAGCTTTAAGCAGGGACCGAACACTGAAGCTTTCTTT
.	TRBJ2-7	TRBV28	TRBD2	CASSPWHSGIRGYEQYF	TGTGCCAGCAGTCCCTGGCATAGCGGGATACGAGGATACGAGCAGTACTTC
.	TRBJ2-2	TRBV19	.	CASSIVRVPGELFF	TGTGCCAGTAGTATAGTCAGGGTACCCGGGGAGCTGTTTTTT
few	TRBJ1-2	TRBV12-3/TRBV12-4	.	CASRAREVYGYTF	TGTGCCAGCAGAGCCAGGGAGGTCTATGGCTACACCTTC
.	TRBJ2-6	TRBV14	.	CASSQDRTGANVLTF	TGTGCCAGCAGCCAAGACAGAACTGGGGCCAACGTCCTGACTTTC
.	TRBJ1-4	TRBV4-1	.	CASSQGPGRTSNEKLFF	TGCGCCAGCAGCCAAGGGCCGGGACGGACCTCTAATGAAAAACTGTTTTTT
few	TRBJ1-1	TRBV6-2/TRBV6-3	TRBD1	CASRDRAAGTEAFF	TGTGCCAGCAGAGACAGGGCTGCGGGAACTGAAGCTTTCTTT
many	TRBJ1-6	TRBV20-1	.	CSARLEANSPLHF	TGCAGTGCTAGATTGGAGGCTAATTCACCCCTCCACTTT
.	TRBJ2-2	TRBV7-9	TRBD2	CASSFRAGGNTGELFF	TGTGCCAGCAGCTTCCGAGCGGGGGGGAACACCGGGGAGCTGTTTTTT
few	TRBJ1-2	TRBV14	.	CASSRTRGNYGYTF	TGTGCCAGCAGTCGTACCAGGGGAAACTATGGCTACACCTTC
.	TRBJ2-7	TRBV6-5	TRBD2	CASSYISSGAHEQYF	TGTGCCAGCAGTTATATATCTAGCGGGGCCCACGAGCAGTACTTC
.	TRBJ2-7	TRBV11-2	TRBD1	CASSLWGRGTGSYEQYF	TGTGCCAGCAGCTTATGGGGCCGCGGGACAGGGTCCTACGAGCAGTACTTC
.	TRBJ2-7	TRBV20-1	TRBD2	CSGVTGTSGDEQYF	TGCAGTGGGGTCACCGGGACTAGCGGGGACGAGCAGTACTTC
few	TRBJ1-2	TRBV19	TRBD1	CASSARGQGATNYGYTF	TGTGCCAGTAGTGCACGGGGCCAGGGGGCTACTAACTATGGCTACACCTTC